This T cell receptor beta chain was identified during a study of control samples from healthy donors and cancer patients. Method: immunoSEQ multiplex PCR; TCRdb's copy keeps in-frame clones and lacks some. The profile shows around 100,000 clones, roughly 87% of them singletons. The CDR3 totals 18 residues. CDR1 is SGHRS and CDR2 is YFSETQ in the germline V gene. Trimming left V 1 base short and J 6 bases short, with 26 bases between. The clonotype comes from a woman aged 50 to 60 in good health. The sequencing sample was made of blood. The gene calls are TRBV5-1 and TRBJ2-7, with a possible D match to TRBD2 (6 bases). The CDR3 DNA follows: TGCGCCAGCAGCTTGAGGTATAACTCGGCGACCCCCGGGGGCGAGCAGTACTTC. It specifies CASSLRYNSATPGGEQYF.